The 5 T cell receptor beta chains listed next were all sequenced from one sample in a study of cytomegalovirus exposure and HLA in healthy donors. A multiplex PCR was run with 60 Vbeta primers and 13 Jbeta primers. Using immunoSEQ multiplex PCR, the repertoire was profiled, and TCRdb retains in-frame clones only, with some absent. The sample records about 300,000 clones, 86% being singletons. Material for sequencing was PBMCs. The receptors here all came from a man in his forties or fifties in good health and CMV-seropositive.

V usage is TRBV5-4 and J usage is TRBJ2-3; possibly TRBD1 for D (8 bases). The V gene lost 6 bases and the J gene lost 2 bases, with 19 bases spanning the gap. The CDR3 has 16 residues. CDR1 is SGHNT, CDR2 YYREEE, per germline (reference sequence). The CDR3 DNA reads TGTGCCAGCACCGAAACGGGGGGACAGGTCACAGATACGCAGTATTTT. Protein sequence: CASTETGGQVTDTQYF.

The chain employs TRBV15 and TRBJ2-6, with D maybe TRBD1 (7 bases). V gave up 7 bases and J gave up 3 bases, with 19 bases separating them. The germline V gene encodes CDR1 LNHNV and CDR2 YYDKDF (reference sequence). CDR3 length: 17 residues. The CDR3 region is CATTPSGGGSGANVLTF. DNA for the CDR3: TGTGCCACCACCCCCTCTGGAGGGGGCAGTGGGGCCAACGTCCTGACTTTC.

The V gene is TRBV4-2, the J gene TRBJ2-2, with 7 nucleotides matching TRBD2. This CDR3 is 17 amino acids long. Germline CDR1 is LGHNA and CDR2 is YNFKEQ. V gave up 0 bases and J gave up 3 bases; unmatched junction bases: 7. This CDR3 is CASSQDRGGSDTGELFF. The DNA of the CDR3 is TGTGCCAGCAGCCAAGATCGGGGCGGGAGTGACACCGGGGAGCTGTTTTTT.

The rearrangement uses TRBV7-2 and TRBJ1-2, with D possibly TRBD1 on 5 matching bases. V lost 1 base and J lost 5, with 17 bases in between. The CDR3 totals 16 residues. CDR1 SGHTA and CDR2 FQGNSA come from the germline V gene. Here the CDR3 reads CASSLVGGGSSYGYTF. For the CDR3, the DNA is TGTGCCAGCAGCTTAGTGGGCGGGGGGAGTTCTTATGGCTACACCTTC. Variable domain in full (rest from reference TRBV7-2 and TRBJ1-2): GAGVSQSPSNKVTEKGKDVELRCDPISGHTALYWYRQSLGQGLEFLIYFQGNSAPDKSGLPSDRFSAERTGGSVSTLTIQRTQQEDSAVYLCASSLVGGGSSYGYTFGSGTRLTVV.

V gene TRBV6-1 combines with J gene TRBJ2-7, with TRBD2 matching over 9 bases. This CDR3 is 13 amino acids long. The germline CDR1 and CDR2 sequences are MNHNS and SASEGT. With 8 bases clipped from V and 5 bases from J, the junction kept 7 bases outside the gene matches. Here the CDR3 DNA reads TGTGCCAGCCGGCGGGAGGGGGAGGACGAGCAGTACTTC. Translated, it gives CASRREGEDEQYF.